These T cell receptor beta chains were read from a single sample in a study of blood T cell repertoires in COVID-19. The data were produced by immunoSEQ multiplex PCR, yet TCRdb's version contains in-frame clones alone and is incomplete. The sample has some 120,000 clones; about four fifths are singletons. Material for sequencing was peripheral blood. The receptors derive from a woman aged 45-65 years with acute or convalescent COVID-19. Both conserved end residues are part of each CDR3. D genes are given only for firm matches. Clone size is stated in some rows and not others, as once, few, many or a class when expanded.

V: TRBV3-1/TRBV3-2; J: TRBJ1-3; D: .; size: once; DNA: TGTGCCTACGGTTCTGGAAACACCATATATTTT; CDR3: CAYGSGNTIYF
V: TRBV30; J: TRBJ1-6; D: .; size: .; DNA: TGTGCCTGGAGTACCAGGATCGGGGGTTACTCACCCCTCCACTTT; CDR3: CAWSTRIGGYSPLHF
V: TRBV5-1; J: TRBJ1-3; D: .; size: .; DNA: TGCGCCAGCAGCTTGGGGCAGGGGCTCTCCGGAAACACCATATATTTT; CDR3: CASSLGQGLSGNTIYF
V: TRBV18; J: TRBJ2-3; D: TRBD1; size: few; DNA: TGCTCGACAGGGGCCCATACAGATACGCAGTATTTT; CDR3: CSTGAHTDTQYF
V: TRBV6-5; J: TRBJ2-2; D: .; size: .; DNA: TGTGCCAGCAGTAGAACAGGCCCGGACACCGGGGAGCTGTTTTTT; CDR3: CASSRTGPDTGELFF
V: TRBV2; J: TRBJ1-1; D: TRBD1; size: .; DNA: TGTGCCAGCAGAGTAATGGGACAGCCTGAAGCTTTCTTT; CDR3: CASRVMGQPEAFF
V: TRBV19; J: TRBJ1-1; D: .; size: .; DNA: TGTGCCAGTAGTATCATTTCAGGGTCCACTGAAGCTTTCTTT; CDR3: CASSIISGSTEAFF
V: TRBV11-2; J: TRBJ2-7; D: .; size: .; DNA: TGTGCCAGCAGCTTAGATAGGCGGAGATACGAGCAGTACTTC; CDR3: CASSLDRRRYEQYF
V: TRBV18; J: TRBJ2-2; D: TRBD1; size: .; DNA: TGTGCCAGCTCTTCCGGGACAGGGGACACCGGGGAGCTGTTTTTT; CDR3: CASSSGTGDTGELFF
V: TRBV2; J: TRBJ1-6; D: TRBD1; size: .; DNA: TGTGCCACGGCCTGGACAGGCAATAATTCACCCCTCCACTTT; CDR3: CATAWTGNNSPLHF
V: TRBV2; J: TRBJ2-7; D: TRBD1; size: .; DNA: TGTGCCAGCAGAGGACCTCCGGGACAGGGAAGAGGGGGGCAGTACTTC; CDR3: CASRGPPGQGRGGQYF
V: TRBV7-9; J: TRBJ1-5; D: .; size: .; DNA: TGTGCCAGCAGTTCTCGCCAGAGCAATCAGCCCCAGCATTTT; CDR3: CASSSRQSNQPQHF
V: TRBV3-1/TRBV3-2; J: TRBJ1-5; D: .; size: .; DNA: TGTGCCAGCAGCCGGGCCGAGGGACAGCCCCAGCATTTT; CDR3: CASSRAEGQPQHF
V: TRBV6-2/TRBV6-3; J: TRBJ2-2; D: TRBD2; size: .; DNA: TGTGCCAGCAGTTACGGCGGGGGGTTATCCGGGGAGCTGTTTTTT; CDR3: CASSYGGGLSGELFF
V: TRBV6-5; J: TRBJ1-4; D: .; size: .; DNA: TGTGCCAGCAGTTACGGGGGGGCAACTAATGAAAAACTGTTTTTT; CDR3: CASSYGGATNEKLFF
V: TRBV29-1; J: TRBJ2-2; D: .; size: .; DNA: TGCAGCGTTGAAAGGGGCAACACGAACACCGGGGAGCTGTTTTTT; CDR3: CSVERGNTNTGELFF
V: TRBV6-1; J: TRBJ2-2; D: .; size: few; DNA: TGTGCCAGCAGTGAAGCCTCGTACGGGGAGCTGTTTTTT; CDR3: CASSEASYGELFF
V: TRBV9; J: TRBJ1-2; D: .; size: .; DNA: TGTGCCAGCAGCCTTGCGGTCCGAGATGGCTACACCTTC; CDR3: CASSLAVRDGYTF
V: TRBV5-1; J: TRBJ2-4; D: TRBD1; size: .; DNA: TGCGCCAGCAGCTTGGAGGGGACAGGGGTAGTTCAGTACTTC; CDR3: CASSLEGTGVVQYF
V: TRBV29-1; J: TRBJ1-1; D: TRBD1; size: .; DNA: TGCAGCGTGGGACAGGGCGACCCTGAAGCTTTCTTT; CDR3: CSVGQGDPEAFF
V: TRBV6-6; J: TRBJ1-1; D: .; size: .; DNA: TGTGCCAGCAGTTACTCCGCGCGGAACACTGAAGCTTTCTTT; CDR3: CASSYSARNTEAFF
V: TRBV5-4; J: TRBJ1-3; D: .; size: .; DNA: TGTGCCAGCAGCCTTTCGGGCGGGGCCTCTGGAAACACCATATATTTT; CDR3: CASSLSGGASGNTIYF
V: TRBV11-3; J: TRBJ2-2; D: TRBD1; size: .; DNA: TGTGCCAGCAGCTTACCGGGACAGGGGGCGGCCGGGGAGCTGTTTTTT; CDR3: CASSLPGQGAAGELFF
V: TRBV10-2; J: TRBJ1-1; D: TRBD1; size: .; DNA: TGCGCCAGCAGTGAGCCGGGACAGCGGAACACTGAAGCTTTCTTT; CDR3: CASSEPGQRNTEAFF
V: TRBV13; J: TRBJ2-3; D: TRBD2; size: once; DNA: TGTGCCAGCAGTAGCGGGGGGGCCCCAGATACGCAGTATTTT; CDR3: CASSSGGAPDTQYF
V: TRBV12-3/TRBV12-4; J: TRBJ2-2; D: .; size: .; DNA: TGTGCCAGCAGTTCCTACACCGGGGAGCTGTTTTTT; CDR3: CASSSYTGELFF
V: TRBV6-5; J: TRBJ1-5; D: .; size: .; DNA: TGTGCCAGCAGTTCGACTCAGGGTGCGGGCAATCAGCCCCAGCATTTT; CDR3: CASSSTQGAGNQPQHF
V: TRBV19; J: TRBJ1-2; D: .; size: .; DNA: TGTGCCAGTAGTATAGCTAGAGGAGAGGGCTATGGCTACACCTTC; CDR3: CASSIARGEGYGYTF
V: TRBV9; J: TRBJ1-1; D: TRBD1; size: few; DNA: TGTGCCAGCAGCGGGGACAGGGGGTCCTTGACTGAAGCTTTCTTT; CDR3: CASSGDRGSLTEAFF